Below, 9 T cell receptor beta chains from the same sample are listed, as sequenced in a study of CD8+CD57+ T cells in acquired aplastic anemia. Patients picked for sequencing had shown CD8+CD57+ cell expansion detected by flow cytometry. Profiling that covered TCR beta VDJ and CDR3 relied on genomic DNA as its template. From the reads, TCRdb called clonotypes with MiXCR, one entry per CDR3 protein. The table includes under 150,000 distinct CDR3 sequences, roughly 40% detected once. Material: sorted CD4+, CD8+, or CD8+CD57+ T cells (not recorded which) from PBMCs. All receptors derive from a human donor with aplastic anemia.

This clonotype has at least ten counts. The rearrangement links TRBV6-1 to TRBJ1-1, with 9 nucleotides matching TRBD1. Germline-derived CDR1 and CDR2 are MNHNS and SASEGT. With V trimmed by 6 bases and J by 1 base, 9 bases remained unmatched. This CDR3 is built from 16 residues. CDR3 bases: TGTGCCAGCAGCGAAAGGAGGGGACAGGGGAACACTGAAGCTTTCTTT. Amino acid sequence: CASSERRGQGNTEAFF.

This clonotype appeared many times. V is TRBV24-1 and J is TRBJ2-7; possible D gene TRBD2, 7 bases. This CDR3 has 17 amino acids. V was shortened by 4 bases and J by 0 bases, with 18 bases between the two germline ends. The germline V gene encodes CDR1 KGHDR and CDR2 SFDVKD. CDR3 loop: CATSDSGRGTSSYEQYF. Here the CDR3 DNA reads TGTGCCACCAGTGACTCAGGGAGGGGGACATCCTCCTACGAGCAGTACTTC.

This clonotype was seen more than once but under ten times. Just one base apart from a much larger clone, this may be a read error. The gene calls are TRBV7-2 and TRBJ1-5; no clear D gene. Germline V gene lookup returns CDR1 SGHTA and CDR2 FQGNSA. The CDR3 totals 13 residues. This CDR3 is CAGSLDGYQPQHF. The CDR3 DNA reads as TGTGCCGGCAGCTTAGACGGATACCAGCCCCAGCATTTT.

This clonotype was recorded at least ten times. This chain joins TRBV11-1 and TRBJ2-1; 14 nucleotides line up with TRBD2. This CDR3 comprises 18 residues. The germline V gene has CDR1 SGHAT and CDR2 FQDESV (reference sequence). Germline trimming cut 5 bases from V and 0 bases from J; bases unmatched to any gene: 6. CDR3 nucleotides: TGTGCCAGCAGCCTCGCCGGGACTAGCGGGGGCTCCTACAATGAGCAGTTCTTC. Amino acids: CASSLAGTSGGSYNEQFF.

To note about this clonotype: At one end, the junction sequence differs from germline, possibly due to a read error. The rearrangement uses TRBV11-1 and TRBJ2-7, with D maybe TRBD1 (5 bases). Germline V gene lookup returns CDR1 SGHAT and CDR2 FQDESV (reference sequence). The CDR3 covers 16 residues. The CDR3, as DNA: TGTGCCAGCAGCTTTAGCTCCTCAGGGAATACCTACGGGCAGTACTTC. It specifies CASSFSSSGNTYGQYF.

This chain links TRBV19 with TRBJ2-2; a possible D gene is TRBD1 (5 bases). Germline-derived CDR1 and CDR2 are LNHDA and SQIVND (reference sequence). V lost 3 bases, J lost 5 bases, and 13 bases lay in between. The CDR3 extends over 15 amino acids. The CDR3 spells CASSMVGARTGELFF. The DNA of the CDR3 is TGTGCCAGTAGTATGGTAGGGGCGAGGACCGGGGAGCTGTTTTTT.

This clonotype was observed many times. V and J are TRBV5-1 and TRBJ1-1; unclear D gene. The germline V gene encodes CDR1 SGHRS and CDR2 YFSETQ. The CDR3 length is 14 residues. Between the trimmed V and J ends, which lost 2 bases and 2 bases, there was a span of 10 bases. The CDR3 coding sequence is TGCGCCAGCAGCTTAGGGCAGACTAACACTGAAGCTTTCTTT. Translated, it gives CASSLGQTNTEAFF.

This chain uses TRBV9 with TRBJ2-7, with TRBD2 matching 8 bases. V lost 0 bases to trimming and J lost 2 bases; unmatched junction nucleotides: 4. The CDR3 contains 15 residues. CDR1 and CDR2 (germline): SGDLS, YYNGEE. The CDR3 DNA reads as TGTGCCAGCAGCGTAGGTAGCGGGAAAACCTACGAGCAGTACTTC. It specifies CASSVGSGKTYEQYF.

The chain couples TRBV6-2 or TRBV6-3 to TRBJ2-5, with a tentative D call TRBD1 (7 bases). Looked up from germline, CDR1 is MNHEY and CDR2 is SVGEGT. The CDR3 is made up of 15 amino acids. The ends were cut back, 4 bases at V and 1 base at J, with 13 bases in the middle. CDR3 bases: TGTGCCAGCAGTTCACAGCAGGGGGGCCAAGAGACCCAGTACTTC. Protein sequence: CASSSQQGGQETQYF.